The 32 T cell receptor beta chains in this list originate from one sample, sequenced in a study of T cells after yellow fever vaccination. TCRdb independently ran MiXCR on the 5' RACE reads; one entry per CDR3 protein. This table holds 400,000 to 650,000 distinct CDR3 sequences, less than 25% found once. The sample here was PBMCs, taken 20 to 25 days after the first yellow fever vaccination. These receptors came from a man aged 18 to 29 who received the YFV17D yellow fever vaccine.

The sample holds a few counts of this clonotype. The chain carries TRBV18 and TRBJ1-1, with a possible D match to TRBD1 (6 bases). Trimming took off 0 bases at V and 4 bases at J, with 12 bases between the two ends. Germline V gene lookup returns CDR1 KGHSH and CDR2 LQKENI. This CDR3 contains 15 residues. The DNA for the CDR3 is TGTGCCAGCTCACCACCTAACAGGGAAGGCACTGAAGCTTTCTTT. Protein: CASSPPNREGTEAFF.

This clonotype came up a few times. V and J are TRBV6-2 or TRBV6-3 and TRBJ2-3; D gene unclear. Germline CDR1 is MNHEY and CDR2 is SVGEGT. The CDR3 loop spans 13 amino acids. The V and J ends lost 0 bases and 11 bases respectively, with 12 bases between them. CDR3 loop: CASSYSIPTRQYF. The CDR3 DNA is TGTGCCAGCAGTTACTCGATCCCTACACGGCAGTATTTT.

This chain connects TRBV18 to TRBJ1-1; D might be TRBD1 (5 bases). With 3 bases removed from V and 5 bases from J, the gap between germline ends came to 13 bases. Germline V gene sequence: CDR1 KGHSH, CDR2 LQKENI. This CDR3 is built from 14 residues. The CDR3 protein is CASSPAQDMTEAFF. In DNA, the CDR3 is TGTGCCAGCTCACCGGCACAGGATATGACTGAAGCTTTCTTT.

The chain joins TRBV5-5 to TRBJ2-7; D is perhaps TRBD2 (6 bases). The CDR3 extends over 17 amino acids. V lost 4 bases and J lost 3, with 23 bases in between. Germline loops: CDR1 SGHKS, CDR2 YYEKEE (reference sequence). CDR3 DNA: TGTGCCAGCAGCACATTCGGGGGTCCCCCAGGTGTCTACGAGCAGTACGTC. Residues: CASSTFGGPPGVYEQYV.

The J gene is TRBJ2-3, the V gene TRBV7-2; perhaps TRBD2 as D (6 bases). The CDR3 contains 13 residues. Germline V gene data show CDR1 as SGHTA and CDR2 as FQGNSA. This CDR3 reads CAIGSAGPRTQYF. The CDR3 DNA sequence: TGTGCTATTGGGTCGGCGGGGCCACGTACGCAGTATTTT.

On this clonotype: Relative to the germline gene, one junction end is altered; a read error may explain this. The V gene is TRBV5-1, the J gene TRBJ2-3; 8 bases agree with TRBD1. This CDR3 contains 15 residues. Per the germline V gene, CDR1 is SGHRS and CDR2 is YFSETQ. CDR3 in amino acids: CVSSRGQGSTDTQYF. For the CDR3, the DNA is TGCGTCAGCAGCCGCGGACAGGGTAGCACAGATACGCAGTATTTT.

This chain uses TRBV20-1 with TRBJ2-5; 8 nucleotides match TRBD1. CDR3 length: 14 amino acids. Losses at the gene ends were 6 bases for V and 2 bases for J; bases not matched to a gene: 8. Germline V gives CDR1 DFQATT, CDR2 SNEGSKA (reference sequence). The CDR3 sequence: CSAPTRTGQETQYF. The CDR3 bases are TGCAGTGCCCCCACTCGGACAGGGCAAGAGACCCAGTACTTC.

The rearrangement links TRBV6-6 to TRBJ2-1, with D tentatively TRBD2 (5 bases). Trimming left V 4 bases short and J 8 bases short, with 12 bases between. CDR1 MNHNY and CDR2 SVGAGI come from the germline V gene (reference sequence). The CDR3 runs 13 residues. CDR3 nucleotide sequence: TGTGCCAGCAGTTTCACTAGTTGGTATGAGCAGTTCTTC. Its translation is CASSFTSWYEQFF.

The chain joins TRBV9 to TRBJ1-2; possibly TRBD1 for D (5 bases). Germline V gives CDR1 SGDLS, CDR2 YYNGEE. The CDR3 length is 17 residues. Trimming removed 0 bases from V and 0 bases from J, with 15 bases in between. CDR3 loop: CASSVVPVREANYGYTF. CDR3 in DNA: TGTGCCAGCAGCGTAGTCCCGGTCAGGGAAGCTAACTATGGCTACACCTTC.

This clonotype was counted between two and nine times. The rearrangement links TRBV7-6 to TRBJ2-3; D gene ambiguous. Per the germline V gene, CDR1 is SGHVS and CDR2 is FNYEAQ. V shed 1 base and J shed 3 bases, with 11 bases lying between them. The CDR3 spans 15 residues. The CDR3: CASSLDPYNTDTQYF. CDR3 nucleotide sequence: TGTGCCAGCAGCTTAGATCCTTACAATACAGATACGCAGTATTTT.

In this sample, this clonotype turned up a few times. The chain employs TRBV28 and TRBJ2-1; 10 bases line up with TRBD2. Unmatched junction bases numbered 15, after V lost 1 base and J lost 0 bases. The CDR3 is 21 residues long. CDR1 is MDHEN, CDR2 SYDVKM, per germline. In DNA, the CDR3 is TGTGCCAGCAGTTTATTTGGTCGAGGTAGCGGGGGGCGGGGCTCCTACAATGAGCAGTTCTTC. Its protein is CASSLFGRGSGGRGSYNEQFF.

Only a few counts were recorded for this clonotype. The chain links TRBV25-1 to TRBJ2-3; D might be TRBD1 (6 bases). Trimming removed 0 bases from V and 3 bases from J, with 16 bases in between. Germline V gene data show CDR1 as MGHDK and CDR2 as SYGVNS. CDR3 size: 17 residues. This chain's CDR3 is CASSEYRRQGPTDTQYF. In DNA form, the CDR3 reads TGTGCCAGCAGTGAATATCGCCGGCAGGGGCCGACAGATACGCAGTATTTT.

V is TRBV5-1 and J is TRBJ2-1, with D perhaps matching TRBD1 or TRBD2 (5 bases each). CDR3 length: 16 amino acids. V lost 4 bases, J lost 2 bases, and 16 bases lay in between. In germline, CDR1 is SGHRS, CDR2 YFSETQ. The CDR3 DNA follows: TGCGCCAGCAGCCCCGGGGTGGGGCCCACCTACAATGAGCAGTTCTTC. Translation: CASSPGVGPTYNEQFF.

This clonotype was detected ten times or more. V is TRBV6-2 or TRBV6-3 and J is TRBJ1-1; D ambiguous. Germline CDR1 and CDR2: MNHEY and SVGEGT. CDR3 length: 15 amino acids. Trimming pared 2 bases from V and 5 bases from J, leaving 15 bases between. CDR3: CASSYSGSGQTEAFF. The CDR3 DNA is TGTGCCAGCAGTTACAGTGGGAGCGGGCAGACTGAAGCTTTCTTT.

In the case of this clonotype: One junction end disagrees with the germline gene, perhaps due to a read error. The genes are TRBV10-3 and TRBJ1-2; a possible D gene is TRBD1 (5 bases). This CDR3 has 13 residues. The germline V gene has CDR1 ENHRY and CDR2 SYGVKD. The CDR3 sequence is CTIGNGGLAGYTF. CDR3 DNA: TGTACCATCGGAAATGGGGGACTCGCTGGCTACACCTTC.

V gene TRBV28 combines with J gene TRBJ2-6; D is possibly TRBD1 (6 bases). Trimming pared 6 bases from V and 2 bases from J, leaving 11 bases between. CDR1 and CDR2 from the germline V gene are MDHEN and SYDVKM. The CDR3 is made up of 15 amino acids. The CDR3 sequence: CASRQGSTGANVLTF. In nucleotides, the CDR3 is TGTGCCAGCAGGCAGGGGAGCACTGGGGCCAACGTCCTGACTTTC.

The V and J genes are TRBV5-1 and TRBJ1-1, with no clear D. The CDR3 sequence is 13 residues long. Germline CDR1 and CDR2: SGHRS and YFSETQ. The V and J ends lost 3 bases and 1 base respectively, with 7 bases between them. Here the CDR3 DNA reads TGCGCCAGCAGCTCAACATCGAACACTGAAGCTTTCTTT. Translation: CASSSTSNTEAFF.

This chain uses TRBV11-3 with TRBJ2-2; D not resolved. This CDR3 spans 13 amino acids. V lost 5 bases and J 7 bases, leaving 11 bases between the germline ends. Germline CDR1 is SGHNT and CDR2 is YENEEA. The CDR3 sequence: CASSRTVGGELFF. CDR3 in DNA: TGTGCCAGCAGCCGAACTGTGGGCGGGGAGCTGTTTTTT.

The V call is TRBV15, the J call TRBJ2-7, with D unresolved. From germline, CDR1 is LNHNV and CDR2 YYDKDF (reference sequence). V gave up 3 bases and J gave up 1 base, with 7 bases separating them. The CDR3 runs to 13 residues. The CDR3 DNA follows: TGTGCCACCAGCAGGGACCGGTCCTACGAGCAGTACGTC. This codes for CATSRDRSYEQYV.

The CDR3 region has the DNA TGCAGTGCTAGCCGGGACAGGGGTTCCTATAATTCACCCCTCCACTTT. This translates into CSASRDRGSYNSPLHF. V gene TRBV20-1 combines with J gene TRBJ1-6; TRBD1 matches 10 bases. V gave up 3 bases and J gave up 1 base; unmatched junction bases: 3. From germline, CDR1 is DFQATT and CDR2 SNEGSKA (reference sequence). The CDR3 has 16 amino acids.

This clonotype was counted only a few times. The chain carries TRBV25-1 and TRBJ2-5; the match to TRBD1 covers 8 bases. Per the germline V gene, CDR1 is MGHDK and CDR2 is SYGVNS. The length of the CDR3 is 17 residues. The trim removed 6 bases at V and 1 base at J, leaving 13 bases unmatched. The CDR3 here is CASRASRTGKFQETQYF. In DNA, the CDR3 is TGTGCCAGCAGAGCCTCCCGGACAGGGAAGTTCCAAGAGACCCAGTACTTC.

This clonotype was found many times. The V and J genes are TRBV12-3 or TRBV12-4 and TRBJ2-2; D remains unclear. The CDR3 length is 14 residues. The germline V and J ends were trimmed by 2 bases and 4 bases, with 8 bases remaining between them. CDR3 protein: CASSLMGSTGELFF. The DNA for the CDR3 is TGTGCCAGCAGTTTAATGGGATCCACCGGGGAGCTGTTTTTT.

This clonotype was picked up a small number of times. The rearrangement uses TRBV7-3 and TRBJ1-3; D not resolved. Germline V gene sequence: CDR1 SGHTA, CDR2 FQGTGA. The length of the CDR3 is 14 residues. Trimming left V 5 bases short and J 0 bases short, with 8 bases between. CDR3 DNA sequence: TGTGCCAGCAGCGCGGACGGCTCTGGAAACACCATATATTTT. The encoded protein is CASSADGSGNTIYF.

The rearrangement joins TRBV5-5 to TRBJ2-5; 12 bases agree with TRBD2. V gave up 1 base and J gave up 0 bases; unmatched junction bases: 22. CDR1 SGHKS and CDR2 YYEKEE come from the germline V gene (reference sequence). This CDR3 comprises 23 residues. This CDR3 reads CASSLLRPSGGALIALDQETQYF. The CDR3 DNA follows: TGTGCCAGCAGCTTGCTCCGGCCTAGCGGGGGGGCCTTAATCGCGTTAGACCAAGAGACCCAGTACTTC.

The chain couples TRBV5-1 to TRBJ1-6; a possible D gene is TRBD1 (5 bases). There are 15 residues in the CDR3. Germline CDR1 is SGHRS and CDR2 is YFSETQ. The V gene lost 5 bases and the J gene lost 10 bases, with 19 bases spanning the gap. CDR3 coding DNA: TGCGCCAGCAGTGACCGAGCCCGGGGGAACTCACCCCTCCACTTT. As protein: CASSDRARGNSPLHF.

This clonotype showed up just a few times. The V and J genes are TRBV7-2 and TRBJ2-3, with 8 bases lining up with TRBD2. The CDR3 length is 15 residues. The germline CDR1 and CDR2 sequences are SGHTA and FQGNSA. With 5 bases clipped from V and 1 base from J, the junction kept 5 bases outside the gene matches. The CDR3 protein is CASSRGGQGTDTQYF. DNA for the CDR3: TGTGCCAGCAGCCGGGGGGGCCAGGGCACAGATACGCAGTATTTT. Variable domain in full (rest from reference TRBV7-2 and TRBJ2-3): GAGVSQSPSNKVTEKGKDVELRCDPISGHTALYWYRQSLGQGLEFLIYFQGNSAPDKSGLPSDRFSAERTGGSVSTLTIQRTQQEDSAVYLCASSRGGQGTDTQYFGPGTRLTVL.

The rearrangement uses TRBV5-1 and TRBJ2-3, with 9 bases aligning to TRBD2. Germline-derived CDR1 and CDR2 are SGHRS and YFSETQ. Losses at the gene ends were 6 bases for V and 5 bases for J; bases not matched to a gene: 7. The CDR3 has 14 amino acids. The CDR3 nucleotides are TGCGCCAGCACGAGCGGGGGGAGTGGAGATACGCAGTATTTT. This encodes CASTSGGSGDTQYF.

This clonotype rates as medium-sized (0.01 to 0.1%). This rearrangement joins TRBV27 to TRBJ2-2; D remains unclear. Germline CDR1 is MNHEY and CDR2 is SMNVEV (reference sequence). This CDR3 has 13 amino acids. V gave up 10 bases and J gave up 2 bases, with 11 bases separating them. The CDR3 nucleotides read TGTGCCACTGGGTCGGCCAACACCGGGGAGCTGTTTTTT. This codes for CATGSANTGELFF.

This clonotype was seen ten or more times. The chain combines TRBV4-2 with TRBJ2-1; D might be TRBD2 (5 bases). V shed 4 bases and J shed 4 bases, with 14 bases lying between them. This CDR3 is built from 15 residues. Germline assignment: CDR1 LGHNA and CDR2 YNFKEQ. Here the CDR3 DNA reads TGTGCCAGCAGCCCTAGTCAGGAGCGGTACAATGAGCAGTTCTTC. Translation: CASSPSQERYNEQFF.

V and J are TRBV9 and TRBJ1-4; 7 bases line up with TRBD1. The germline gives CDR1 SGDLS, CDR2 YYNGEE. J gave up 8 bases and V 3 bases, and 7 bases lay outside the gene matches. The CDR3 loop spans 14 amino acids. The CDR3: CASSGGTVEEKLFF. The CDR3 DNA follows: TGTGCCAGCAGCGGCGGGACAGTAGAAGAAAAACTGTTTTTT.

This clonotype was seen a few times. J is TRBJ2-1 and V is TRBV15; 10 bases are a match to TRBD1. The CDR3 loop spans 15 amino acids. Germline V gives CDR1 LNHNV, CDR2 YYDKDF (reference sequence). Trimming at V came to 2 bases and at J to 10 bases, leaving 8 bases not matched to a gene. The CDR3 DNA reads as TGTGCCACCAGCAGATGGGACAGGGGTTCTCGGGAGCAGTTCTTC. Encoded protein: CATSRWDRGSREQFF. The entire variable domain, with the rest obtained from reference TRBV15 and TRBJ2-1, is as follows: DAMVIQNPRYQVTQFGKPVTLSCSQTLNHNVMYWYQQKSSQAPKLLFHYYDKDFNNEADTPDNFQSRRPNTSFCFLDIRSPGLGDTAMYLCATSRWDRGSREQFFGPGTRLTVL.

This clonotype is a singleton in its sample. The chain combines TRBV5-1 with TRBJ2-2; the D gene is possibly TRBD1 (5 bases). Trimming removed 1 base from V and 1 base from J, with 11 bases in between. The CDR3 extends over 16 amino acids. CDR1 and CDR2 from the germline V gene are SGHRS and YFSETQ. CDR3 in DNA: TGCGCCAGCAGCTTGAACGGGCAGGGGAACACCGGGGAGCTGTTTTTT. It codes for CASSLNGQGNTGELFF.